This T cell receptor beta chain was sequenced during a study of Graves' ophthalmopathy and Graves' hyperthyroidism. Worth noting for this clonotype: Its antigen is undetermined.

Study observations and caveats: With over 85% sensitivity and less than 83% specificity, a 13-signature model separated ophthalmopathy from stable hyperthyroidism. The blood repertoire also included most expanded thyroid clonotypes above 0.001 frequency.

Other autoimmune diseases, uncontrolled infections, pregnancy or lactation ruled patients out of participation. Diagnoses were established from clinical symptoms, serum thyroxine, TRAb, thyroid ultrasound and orbital computed tomography. This CDR3 region has 12 residues. Germline loops: CDR1 MNHNS, CDR2 SASEGT. V gave up 8 bases and J gave up 1 base, with 8 bases separating them. For repertoire sequencing, the TCR beta CDR3 regions were amplified from RNA transcripts. HTBI primers served in a first-round RT-PCR, which a second-round multiplex PCR followed. TCRdb reprocessed the multiplex PCR reads with MiXCR, giving one entry per CDR3 protein. The sample has about 370,000 distinct CDR3 sequences, 15% to 20% seen once; the top ten hold 1.5% to 2%.

The sample consisted of peripheral blood. The clonotype comes from a woman aged 18 to 35 with Graves' ophthalmopathy. This chain joins TRBV6-1 and TRBJ1-1; D is unclear. DNA of the CDR3: TGTGCCAGCGACCTATCGAACACTGAAGCTTTCTTT. Its protein product is CASDLSNTEAFF.